The 24 T cell receptor beta chains presented below share a single source sample, sequenced in a study of long-term antiretroviral therapy in people with HIV. Running of the v3.0 immunoSEQ assay took place at survey level. Produced via immunoSEQ multiplex PCR; TCRdb's table is partial and in-frame only. There are some 31,000 clones in the sample; more than 60% occur only once, and roughly 8.2% lies in the top ten. The sample in question was unsorted PBMCs, obtained 3.1 years after starting antiretroviral therapy. Receptor source: a woman aged 45-65 years with HIV.

Relative to its sample, this clone is medium-sized. V and J are TRBV11-2 and TRBJ2-1, with D unresolved. Germline values: CDR1 SGHAT, CDR2 FQNNGV. The CDR3 sequence is 14 residues long. Trimming cost V 0 bases and J 10 bases, with 13 bases left between them. CDR3 DNA: TGTGCCAGCAGCTTAGAAGGTTTGCCGGAAGAGCAGTTCTTC. Encoded protein: CASSLEGLPEEQFF.

This sequence joins TRBV12-5 and TRBJ2-7; no clear D. V gave up 0 bases and J gave up 7 bases, with 7 bases separating them. From germline, CDR1 is LGHNT and CDR2 FRNRAP. This CDR3 spans 12 amino acids. The CDR3: CASGLVDGEQYV. CDR3 bases: TGTGCTAGTGGTTTGGTGGATGGGGAGCAGTACGTC.

The rearrangement links TRBV7-8 to TRBJ1-5; perhaps TRBD1 as D (5 bases). Trimming removed 1 base from V and 2 bases from J, with 12 bases in between. CDR3 length equals 16 residues. Germline V gene lookup returns CDR1 SGHVS and CDR2 FQNEAQ. CDR3: CASSLVTGPRNQPQHF. The CDR3 nucleotides read TGTGCCAGCAGCTTAGTGACGGGGCCCCGCAATCAGCCCCAGCATTTT.

The chain uses TRBV5-1 and TRBJ2-2, with D maybe TRBD2 (5 bases). Trimming removed 4 bases at V and 4 bases at J, with 17 bases between. The V gene's germline CDR1 is SGHRS and CDR2 YFSETQ. The CDR3 extends over 16 amino acids. Here the CDR3 reads CASSPLVRGPTGELFF. CDR3 DNA sequence: TGCGCCAGCAGCCCTCTGGTTAGAGGGCCCACCGGGGAGCTGTTTTTT.

This sequence joins TRBV9 and TRBJ2-5; 15 bases map to TRBD2. V was clipped by 0 bases and J by 4 bases; unmatched bases: 7. This CDR3 has 18 amino acids. Germline CDR1 reads SGDLS; CDR2 reads YYNGEE. In DNA form, the CDR3 reads TGTGCCAGCAGCGTAGAAAGAGGACTAGCGGGGGGGCGAGAGACCCAGTACTTC. This sequence encodes CASSVERGLAGGRETQYF. Full variable domain (remainder filled in from reference TRBV9 and TRBJ2-5): DSGVTQTPKHLITATGQRVTLRCSPRSGDLSVYWYQQSLDQGLQFLIQYYNGEERAKGNILERFSAQQFPDLHSELNLSSLELGDSALYFCASSVERGLAGGRETQYFGPGTRLLVL.

The chain combines TRBV28 with TRBJ1-2; D is undetermined. Trimming stripped 6 bases from V and 8 bases from J, with 7 bases between. The CDR3 has 10 amino acids. CDR1 is MDHEN, CDR2 SYDVKM, per germline. DNA of the CDR3: TGTGCCAGCAGCGAGGGAGGCTACACCTTC. Protein product: CASSEGGYTF.

The CDR3 DNA sequence: TGTGCCAGTAGTATAGATCATGGCAGGCCCTCTGGGGCCAACGTCCTGACTTTC. Translating it yields CASSIDHGRPSGANVLTF. V usage is TRBV19 and J usage is TRBJ2-6; D not certain. With 0 bases removed from V and 0 bases from J, the gap between germline ends came to 12 bases. The CDR3 spans 18 residues. Germline V gene data show CDR1 as LNHDA and CDR2 as SQIVND (reference sequence).

V gene TRBV10-2 combines with J gene TRBJ2-2, with D perhaps TRBD1 (5 bases). V lost 6 bases and J 5 bases, leaving 16 bases between the germline ends. CDR1 and CDR2 (germline): WSHSY, SAAADI. This CDR3 contains 15 residues. The CDR3 spells CASSRTGGYTGELFF. CDR3 DNA sequence: TGCGCCAGCAGCAGAACAGGTGGTTATACCGGGGAGCTGTTTTTT.

V and J are TRBV29-1 and TRBJ1-3; D is ambiguous. Germline assignment: CDR1 SQVTM and CDR2 ANQGSEA. Trimming removed 6 bases from V and 4 bases from J, with 4 bases in between. CDR3 size: 10 residues. The CDR3 DNA is TGCAGCGTACAGGGAAACACCATATATTTT. It specifies CSVQGNTIYF.

This clone was counted between two and nine times. This chain joins TRBV11-2 and TRBJ1-2; 7 bases are shared with TRBD1. Germline CDR1 reads SGHAT; CDR2 reads FQNNGV. This CDR3 has 16 amino acids. Trimming took 5 bases from V and 2 from J; bases not matched to a gene: 11. The CDR3 coding sequence is TGTGCCAGCAGCCCCTCGGGCGACAGGGCGAACTATGGCTACACCTTC. Residues: CASSPSGDRANYGYTF.

This sequence joins TRBV27 and TRBJ1-1, with D possibly TRBD1 on 5 matching bases. V shed 3 bases and J shed 5 bases, with 13 bases lying between them. There are 14 residues in the CDR3. Germline V CDR1 and CDR2: MNHEY, SMNVEV (reference sequence). The CDR3 sequence is CASSLMGPGTEAFF. The CDR3 nucleotides are TGTGCCAGCAGTTTGATGGGTCCAGGGACTGAAGCTTTCTTT.

This chain links TRBV5-1 with TRBJ2-2, with 7 bases that match TRBD2. The CDR3 totals 14 residues. V shed 4 bases, J shed 3 bases, and the junction held 3 bases outside the gene matches. Germline loops: CDR1 SGHRS, CDR2 YFSETQ. CDR3: CASSGRGDTGELFF. CDR3 DNA: TGCGCCAGCAGCGGACGGGGGGACACCGGGGAGCTGTTTTTT.

The V call is TRBV7-3, the J call TRBJ1-1; 7 bases are shared with TRBD1. CDR1 is SGHTA, CDR2 FQGTGA, per germline. V gave up 1 base and J gave up 4 bases; unmatched junction bases: 3. The CDR3 loop spans 14 amino acids. The CDR3 here is CASSLNRQGTEAFF. The CDR3 DNA sequence: TGTGCCAGCAGCTTAAATAGACAGGGCACTGAAGCTTTCTTT.

The chain combines TRBV2 with TRBJ1-2; TRBD1 matches 7 bases. Germline-derived CDR1 and CDR2 are SNHLY and FYNNEI. There are 14 residues in the CDR3. The junction had 7 bases not matched to a gene; V was cut back by 5 bases and J by 4 bases. CDR3 DNA sequence: TGTGCCAGCAGTTCACAGGGGTTGGGCTATGGCTACACCTTC. Translating gives CASSSQGLGYGYTF.

The chain recombines TRBV5-1 with TRBJ2-3; D remains ambiguous. Germline assignment: CDR1 SGHRS and CDR2 YFSETQ. Trimming stripped 0 bases from V and 5 bases from J, with 16 bases between. The CDR3 covers 16 residues. CDR3 nucleotides: TGCGCCAGCAGCTTGGGCCCCACGGACCCGCGAGATACGCAGTATTTT. Protein: CASSLGPTDPRDTQYF.

The chain links TRBV2 to TRBJ2-1, with 9 bases lining up with TRBD1. J was trimmed by 4 bases and V by 1 base; bases with no gene match: 8. The CDR3 sequence is 17 residues long. Germline CDR1 is SNHLY and CDR2 is FYNNEI. For the CDR3, the DNA is TGTGCCAGCAGTGAAGGCGCCGGGGACAGGGTTTACAATGAGCAGTTCTTC. It is translated as CASSEGAGDRVYNEQFF.

V usage is TRBV7-9 and J usage is TRBJ2-5, with a weak D call TRBD1 (6 bases). Deletions cut 5 bases from V and 0 bases from J, with 16 bases between. This CDR3 contains 16 residues. Germline V gene data show CDR1 as SEHNR and CDR2 as FQNEAQ (reference sequence). The chain's CDR3 is CASSPFQGLYQETQYF. As DNA, the CDR3 is TGTGCCAGCAGCCCTTTCCAGGGGTTGTACCAAGAGACCCAGTACTTC.

This clone was recorded once. The genes are TRBV28 and TRBJ1-2; no definite D call. V was pared by 6 bases and J by 8 bases, with 10 bases between. The CDR3 spans 11 residues. The V gene's germline CDR1 is MDHEN and CDR2 SYDVKM. CDR3 DNA: TGTGCCAGCAGCGCACCGAAAGGCTACACCTTC. Translation gives CASSAPKGYTF.

V usage is TRBV5-1 and J usage is TRBJ2-1; no firm D call. Trimming pared 2 bases from V and 5 bases from J, leaving 2 bases between. Germline V gives CDR1 SGHRS, CDR2 YFSETQ. CDR3 size: 11 residues. CDR3 DNA: TGCGCCAGCAGCTTTGACAATGAGCAGTTCTTC. It is translated as CASSFDNEQFF.

This clone showed up just a few times. The chain couples TRBV5-1 to TRBJ1-2, with D tentatively TRBD1 (5 bases). CDR3 length: 13 residues. Trimming removed 4 bases at V and 4 bases at J, with 11 bases between. The germline gives CDR1 SGHRS, CDR2 YFSETQ. This CDR3 reads CASSTGDLYGYTF. The CDR3 bases are TGCGCCAGCAGCACCGGGGACCTCTATGGCTACACCTTC.

The chain recombines TRBV19 with TRBJ1-5, with D perhaps TRBD1 (5 bases). CDR1 and CDR2 from the germline V gene are LNHDA and SQIVND (reference sequence). The CDR3 consists of 18 residues. V lost 9 bases, J lost 5 bases, and 29 bases lay in between. CDR3 DNA sequence: TGTGCCAGGACGGTAGCCCCCCCCAGGGAGGGTCAATATCAGCCCCAGCATTTT. Encoded protein: CARTVAPPREGQYQPQHF.

This clone was seen just once. V is TRBV4-2 and J is TRBJ2-7, with D hard to call. CDR3 length: 15 amino acids. V lost 0 bases, J lost 3 bases, and 12 bases lay in between. Germline values: CDR1 LGHNA, CDR2 YNFKEQ. The CDR3 region is CASSQDSSSFYEQYV. DNA of the CDR3: TGTGCCAGCAGCCAAGATTCGAGCAGTTTCTACGAGCAGTACGTC.

The chain uses TRBV2 and TRBJ2-2; 10 nucleotides agree with TRBD2. CDR3 size: 16 residues. Looked up from germline, CDR1 is SNHLY and CDR2 is FYNNEI. The junction had 1 base not matched to a gene; V was cut back by 2 bases and J by 1 base. CDR3 amino acids: CASSESSGGNTGELFF. For the CDR3, the DNA is TGTGCCAGCAGTGAATCTAGCGGGGGGAACACCGGGGAGCTGTTTTTT.

CDR3 sequence: CSVQSSSGQQETQYF. The CDR3 region has the DNA TGCAGCGTCCAATCTAGCTCGGGGCAACAAGAGACCCAGTACTTC. V and J are TRBV29-1 and TRBJ2-5, with D possibly called TRBD1 or TRBD2 (5 bases each). Germline V gene lookup returns CDR1 SQVTM and CDR2 ANQGSEA. The CDR3 covers 15 residues. Trimming removed 6 bases from V and 2 bases from J, with 19 bases in between.